The rows below give T cell receptor beta chains drawn from one sample of a study of monozygotic twins with inflammatory bowel disease. TCRdb re-called the 5' RACE reads, yielding one record per CDR3 amino acid sequence without DNA. The sample has around 230,000 distinct CDR3 sequences. Sequenced sample: blood. These receptors all stem from a human donor with ulcerative colitis or Crohn's disease, or a healthy co-twin of an affected twin (not recorded which). Both conserved end residues are part of each CDR3.

j_gene	v_gene	CDR3aa
TRBJ2-3	TRBV20-1	CSTRKVARGDTQYF
TRBJ1-1	TRBV11-2	CASSLDRSIPEAFF
TRBJ1-1	TRBV6-5	CASITKGAEAFF
TRBJ2-7	TRBV5-5	CASSADMGFYEQYF
TRBJ1-2	TRBV5-1	CASRTDPGTAFYGYTF
TRBJ1-2	TRBV5-1	CASSLGTETNYGYTF
TRBJ1-5	TRBV5-6	CASSLDGNQPQHF
TRBJ1-5	TRBV12-3/TRBV12-4	CASSLASGNQPQHF
TRBJ2-2	TRBV11-2	CASSLRTSGGTGELFF
TRBJ2-1	TRBV19	CASSIHGAPMGEQFF
TRBJ2-7	TRBV27	CASSSLLETGAAEQYF
TRBJ2-2	TRBV29-1	CSVESTGALDTGELFF
TRBJ2-3	TRBV20-1	CSAGAGARTDTQYF
TRBJ2-6	TRBV5-1	CASSFWGSGANVLTF
TRBJ2-3	TRBV4-1	CASSPGLAGGPGTDTQYF
TRBJ2-5	TRBV5-1	CASSLGTGGFVETQYF
TRBJ1-5	TRBV12-3/TRBV12-4	CASSFQNSNQPQHF
TRBJ1-5	TRBV4-1	CASSQNLDQPQHF
TRBJ2-7	TRBV6-6	CASSYSEEYYEQYF
TRBJ2-7	TRBV29-1	CSVQVGTGGDEQYF
TRBJ2-1	TRBV5-1	CASSLAGEPSYNEQFF
TRBJ2-1	TRBV6-1	CASSVWGSGQGVRDEQFF
TRBJ1-2	TRBV7-2	CASSKVPFYGYTF
TRBJ2-1	TRBV6-1	CASSPDRGRLGEQFF
TRBJ2-1	TRBV20-1	CSASAGLYNEQFF
TRBJ2-1	TRBV24-1	CATSSAGGISSYNEQFF
TRBJ1-1	TRBV20-1	CSAYPGQGGFWTEAFF
TRBJ2-7	TRBV20-1	CSARDRHEQYF
TRBJ2-1	TRBV21-1	CASLPPGTKYNEQFF
TRBJ2-7	TRBV5-1	CASRRRSGTRDGEQYF
TRBJ1-5	TRBV7-9	CASSLNAWGEQPQHF
TRBJ2-1	TRBV20-1	CSATRDRLNEQFF
TRBJ1-2	TRBV10-3	CAILDPLKNYGYTF
TRBJ1-1	TRBV29-1	CSTRGFNTEAFF
TRBJ2-2	TRBV7-9	CASSPWTGYETGELFF
TRBJ1-1	TRBV12-3/TRBV12-4	CASSPREFEAFF
TRBJ1-2	TRBV29-1	CSVGGGEGYTF
TRBJ2-1	TRBV10-3	CAIGEVGGEQFF
TRBJ1-4	TRBV6-1	CASSMGQGNEKLFF
TRBJ2-3	TRBV7-6	CASSFSQGAADTQYF
TRBJ1-3	TRBV19	CATTRGNTIYF
TRBJ2-7	TRBV4-2	CASSQAVGEQYF
TRBJ1-1	TRBV5-6	CASSFRALRAAEAFF
TRBJ1-1	TRBV12-3/TRBV12-4	CASSHSNTEAFF
TRBJ2-7	TRBV11-2	CASSSRPGLAGVAYEQYF
TRBJ1-5	TRBV20-1	CSAGSGTAFNQPQHF
TRBJ2-4	TRBV19	CASSPQVRALIQYF
TRBJ2-3	TRBV20-1	CSASSNTSTDTQYF
TRBJ1-2	TRBV20-1	CSARGDRESKKATF